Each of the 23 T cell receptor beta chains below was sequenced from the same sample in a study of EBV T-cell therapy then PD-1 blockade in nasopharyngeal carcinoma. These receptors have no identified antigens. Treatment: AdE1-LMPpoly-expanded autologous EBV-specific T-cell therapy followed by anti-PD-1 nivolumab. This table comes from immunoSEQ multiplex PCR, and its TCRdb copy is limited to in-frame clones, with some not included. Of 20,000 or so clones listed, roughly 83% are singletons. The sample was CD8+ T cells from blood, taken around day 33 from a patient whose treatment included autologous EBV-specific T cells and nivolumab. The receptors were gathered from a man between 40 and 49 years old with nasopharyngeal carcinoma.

The CDR3 is CASSIDWGTYNEQFF. The CDR3 nucleotides are TGTGCCAGTAGTATAGATTGGGGAACCTACAATGAGCAGTTCTTC. The chain employs TRBV19 and TRBJ2-1; D uncertain. The CDR3 runs to 15 residues. V shed 0 bases and J shed 2 bases, with 8 bases lying between them. Germline CDR1 LNHDA, CDR2 SQIVND (reference sequence).

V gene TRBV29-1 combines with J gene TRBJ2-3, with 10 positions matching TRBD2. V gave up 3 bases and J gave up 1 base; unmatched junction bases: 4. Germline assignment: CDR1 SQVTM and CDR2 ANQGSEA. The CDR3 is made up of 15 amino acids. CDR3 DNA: TGCAGCGTTGATGGGCTAGCGGGGGGCACAGATACGCAGTATTTT. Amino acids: CSVDGLAGGTDTQYF.

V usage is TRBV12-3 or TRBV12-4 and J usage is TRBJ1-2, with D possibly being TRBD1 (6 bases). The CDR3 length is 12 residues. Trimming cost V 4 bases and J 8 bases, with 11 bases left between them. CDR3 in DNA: TGTGCCAGCAGTTGGGTAGGGGGAGGCTACACCTTC. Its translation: CASSWVGGGYTF.

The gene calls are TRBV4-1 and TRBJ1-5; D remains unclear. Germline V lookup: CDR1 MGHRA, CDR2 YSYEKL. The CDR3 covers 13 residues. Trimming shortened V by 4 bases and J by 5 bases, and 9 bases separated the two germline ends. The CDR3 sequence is CASSPTTDQPQHF. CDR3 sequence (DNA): TGCGCCAGCAGCCCGACCACGGATCAGCCCCAGCATTTT.

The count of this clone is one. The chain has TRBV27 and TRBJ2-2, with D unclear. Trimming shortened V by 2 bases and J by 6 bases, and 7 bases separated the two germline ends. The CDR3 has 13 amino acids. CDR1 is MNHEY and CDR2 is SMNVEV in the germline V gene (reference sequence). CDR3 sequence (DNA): TGTGCCAGCAGTTTACAGGTTTCCGGGGAGCTGTTTTTT. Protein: CASSLQVSGELFF.

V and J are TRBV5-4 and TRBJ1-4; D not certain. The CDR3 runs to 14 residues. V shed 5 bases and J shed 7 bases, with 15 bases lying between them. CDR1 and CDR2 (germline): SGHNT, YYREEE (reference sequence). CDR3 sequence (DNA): TGTGCCAGCAGTTTCGGCTTCAAGAGTGAAAAACTGTTTTTT. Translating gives CASSFGFKSEKLFF. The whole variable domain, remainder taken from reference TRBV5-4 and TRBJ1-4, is ETGVTQSPTHLIKTRGQQVTLRCSSQSGHNTVSWYQQALGQGPQFIFQYYREEENGRGNFPPRFSGLQFPNYSSELNVNALELDDSALYLCASSFGFKSEKLFFGSGTQLSVL.

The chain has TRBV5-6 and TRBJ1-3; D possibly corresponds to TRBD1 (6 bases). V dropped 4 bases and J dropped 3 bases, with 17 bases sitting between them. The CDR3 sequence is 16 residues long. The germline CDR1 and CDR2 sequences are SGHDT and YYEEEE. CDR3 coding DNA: TGTGCCAGCAGCCATTCGACAGGCCAGGTTGGAAACACCATATATTTT. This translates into CASSHSTGQVGNTIYF.

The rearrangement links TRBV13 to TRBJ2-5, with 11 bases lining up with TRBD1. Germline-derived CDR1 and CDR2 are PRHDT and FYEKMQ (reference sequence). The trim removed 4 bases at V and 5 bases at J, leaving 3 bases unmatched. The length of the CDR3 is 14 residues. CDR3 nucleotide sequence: TGTGCCAGCAGCTCGGACAGGGGGCGGGAGACCCAGTACTTC. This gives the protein CASSSDRGRETQYF.

CDR3 residues: CASNEVGNQPQHF. CDR3 nucleotides: TGTGCCAGCAATGAGGTTGGCAATCAGCCCCAGCATTTT. The chain links TRBV28 to TRBJ1-5; D is uncertain. There are 13 residues in the CDR3. Trimming shortened V by 7 bases and J by 2 bases, and 9 bases separated the two germline ends. Germline V gene lookup returns CDR1 MDHEN and CDR2 SYDVKM.

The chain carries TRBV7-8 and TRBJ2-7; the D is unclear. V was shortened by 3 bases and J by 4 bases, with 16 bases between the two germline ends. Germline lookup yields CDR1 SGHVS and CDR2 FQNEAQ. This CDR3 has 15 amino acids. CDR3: CASSFGHGFSYEQYF. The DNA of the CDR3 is TGTGCCAGCAGCTTCGGGCACGGGTTTTCTTACGAGCAGTACTTC.

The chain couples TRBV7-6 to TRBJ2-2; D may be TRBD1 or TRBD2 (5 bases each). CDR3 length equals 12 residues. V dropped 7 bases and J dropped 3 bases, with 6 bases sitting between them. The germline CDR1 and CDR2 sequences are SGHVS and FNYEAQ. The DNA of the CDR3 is TGTGCCAGCATGGGGGACACCGGGGAGCTGTTTTTT. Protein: CASMGDTGELFF.

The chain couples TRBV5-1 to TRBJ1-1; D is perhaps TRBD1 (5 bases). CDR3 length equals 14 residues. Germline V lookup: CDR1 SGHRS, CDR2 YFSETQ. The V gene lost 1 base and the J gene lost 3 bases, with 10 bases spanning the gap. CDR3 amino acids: CASSLRGGDTEAFF. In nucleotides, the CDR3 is TGCGCCAGCAGCTTGAGGGGTGGGGACACTGAAGCTTTCTTT. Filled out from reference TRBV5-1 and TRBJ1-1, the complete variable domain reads KAGVTQTPRYLIKTRGQQVTLSCSPISGHRSVSWYQQTPGQGLQFLFEYFSETQRNKGNFPGRFSGRQFSNSRSEMNVSTLELGDSALYLCASSLRGGDTEAFFGQGTRLTVV.

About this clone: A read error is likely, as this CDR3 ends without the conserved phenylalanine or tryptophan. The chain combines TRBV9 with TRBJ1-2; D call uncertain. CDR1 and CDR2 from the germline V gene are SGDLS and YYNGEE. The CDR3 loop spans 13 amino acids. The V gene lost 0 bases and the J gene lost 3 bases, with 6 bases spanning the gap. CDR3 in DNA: TGTGCCAGCAGCGTAGGTCAGCACTATGGCTACACCTCC. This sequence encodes CASSVGQHYGYTS.

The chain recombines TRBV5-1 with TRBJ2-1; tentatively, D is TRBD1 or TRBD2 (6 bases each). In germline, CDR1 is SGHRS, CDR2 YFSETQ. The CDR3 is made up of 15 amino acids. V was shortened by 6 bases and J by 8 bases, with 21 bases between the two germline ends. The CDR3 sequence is CASILEGGGIHEQFF. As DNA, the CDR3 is TGCGCCAGCATCTTAGAGGGGGGCGGAATACATGAGCAGTTCTTC. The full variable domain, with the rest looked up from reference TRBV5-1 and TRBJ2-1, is KAGVTQTPRYLIKTRGQQVTLSCSPISGHRSVSWYQQTPGQGLQFLFEYFSETQRNKGNFPGRFSGRQFSNSRSEMNVSTLELGDSALYLCASILEGGGIHEQFFGPGTRLTVL.

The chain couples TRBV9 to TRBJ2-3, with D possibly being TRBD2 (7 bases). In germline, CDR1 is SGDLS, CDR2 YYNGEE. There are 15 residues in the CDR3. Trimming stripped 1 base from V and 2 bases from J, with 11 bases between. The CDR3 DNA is TGTGCCAGCAGCGTACGGCGGGGGCCCACAGATACGCAGTATTTT. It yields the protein CASSVRRGPTDTQYF.

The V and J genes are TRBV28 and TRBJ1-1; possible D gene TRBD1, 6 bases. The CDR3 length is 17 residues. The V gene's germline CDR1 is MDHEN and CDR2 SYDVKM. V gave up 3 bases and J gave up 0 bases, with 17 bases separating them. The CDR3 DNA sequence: TGTGCCAGCAGTTTCATCATACAGGGATACCTGAACACTGAAGCTTTCTTT. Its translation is CASSFIIQGYLNTEAFF. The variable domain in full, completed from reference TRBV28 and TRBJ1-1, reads DVKVTQSSRYLVKRTGEKVFLECVQDMDHENMFWYRQDPGLGLRLIYFSYDVKMKEKGDIPEGYSVSREKKERFSLILESASTNQTSMYLCASSFIIQGYLNTEAFFGQGTRLTVV.

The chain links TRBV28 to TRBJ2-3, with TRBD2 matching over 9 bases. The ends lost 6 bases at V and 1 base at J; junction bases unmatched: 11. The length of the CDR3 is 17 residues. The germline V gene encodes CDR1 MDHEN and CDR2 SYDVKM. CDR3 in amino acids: CASSPSRRGGGTDTQYF. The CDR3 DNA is TGTGCCAGCAGCCCATCGAGGCGGGGGGGTGGCACAGATACGCAGTATTTT.

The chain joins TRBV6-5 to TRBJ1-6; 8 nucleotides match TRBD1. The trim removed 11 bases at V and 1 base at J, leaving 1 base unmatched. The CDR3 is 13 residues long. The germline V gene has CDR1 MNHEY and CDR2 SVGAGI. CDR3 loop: CAGQGSYNSPLHF. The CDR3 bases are TGTGCCGGACAGGGTTCCTATAATTCACCCCTCCACTTT.

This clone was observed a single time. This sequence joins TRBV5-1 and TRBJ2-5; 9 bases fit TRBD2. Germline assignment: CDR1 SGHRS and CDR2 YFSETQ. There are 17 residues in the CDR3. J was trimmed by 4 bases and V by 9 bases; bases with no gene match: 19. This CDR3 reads CATTYPGAAGGPETQYF. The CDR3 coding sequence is TGCGCCACCACCTACCCGGGGGCCGCGGGGGGGCCAGAGACCCAGTACTTC.

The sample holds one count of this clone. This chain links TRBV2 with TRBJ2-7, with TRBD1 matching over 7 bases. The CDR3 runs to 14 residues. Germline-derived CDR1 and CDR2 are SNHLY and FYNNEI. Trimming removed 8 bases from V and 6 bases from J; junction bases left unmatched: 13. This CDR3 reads CASVEYRGTPEQYF. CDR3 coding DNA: TGTGCCAGCGTAGAATACAGGGGTACTCCCGAGCAGTACTTC.

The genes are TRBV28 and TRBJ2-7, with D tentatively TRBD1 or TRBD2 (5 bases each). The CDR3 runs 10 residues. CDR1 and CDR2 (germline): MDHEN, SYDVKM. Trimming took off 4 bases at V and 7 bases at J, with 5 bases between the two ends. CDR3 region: CASSWGEQYF. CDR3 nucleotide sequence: TGTGCCAGCAGTTGGGGGGAGCAGTACTTC.

The CDR3: CASSEQRRRSGELFF. Written as DNA, the CDR3 is TGTGCCAGCAGTGAACAGAGACGGCGGTCCGGGGAGCTGTTTTTT. V gene TRBV6-1 combines with J gene TRBJ2-2; D is unresolved. Trimming shortened V by 2 bases and J by 6 bases, and 13 bases separated the two germline ends. This CDR3 is built from 15 residues. Germline lookup yields CDR1 MNHNS and CDR2 SASEGT.

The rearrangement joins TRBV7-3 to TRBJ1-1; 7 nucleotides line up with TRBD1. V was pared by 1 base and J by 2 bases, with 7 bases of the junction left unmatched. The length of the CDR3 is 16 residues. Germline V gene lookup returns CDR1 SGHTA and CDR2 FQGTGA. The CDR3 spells CASSLIALGGNTEAFF. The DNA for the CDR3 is TGTGCCAGCAGCTTAATTGCCCTAGGGGGCAACACTGAAGCTTTCTTT.